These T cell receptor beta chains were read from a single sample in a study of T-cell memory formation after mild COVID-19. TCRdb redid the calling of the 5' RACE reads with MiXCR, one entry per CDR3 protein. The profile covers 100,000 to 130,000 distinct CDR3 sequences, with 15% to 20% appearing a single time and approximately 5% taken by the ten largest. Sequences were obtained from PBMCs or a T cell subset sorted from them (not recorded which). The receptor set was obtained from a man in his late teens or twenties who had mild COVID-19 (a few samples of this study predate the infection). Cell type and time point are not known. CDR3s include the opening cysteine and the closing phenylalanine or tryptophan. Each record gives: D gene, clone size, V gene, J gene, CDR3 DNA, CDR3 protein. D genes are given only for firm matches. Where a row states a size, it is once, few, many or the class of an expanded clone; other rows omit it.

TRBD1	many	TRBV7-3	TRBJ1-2	TGTGCCAGCAGCCCGGGACAGGGGAACTATGGCTACACCTTC	CASSPGQGNYGYTF
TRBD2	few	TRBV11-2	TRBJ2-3	TGTGCCAGCAGCTTAACTAGCGGGGGCACAGATACGCAGTATTTT	CASSLTSGGTDTQYF
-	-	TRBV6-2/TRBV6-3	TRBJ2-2	TGTGCCAGCAGCCGCGCTAGGCGGGCGAACACCGGGGAGCTGTTTTTT	CASSRARRANTGELFF
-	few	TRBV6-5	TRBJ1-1	TGTGCCAGCATTTTTCGAGGGCCCGCCGGCACTGAAGCTTTCTTT	CASIFRGPAGTEAFF
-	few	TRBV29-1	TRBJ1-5	TGCAGCGTTGTCGAGGGGGTTAGCAATCAGCCCCAGCATTTT	CSVVEGVSNQPQHF
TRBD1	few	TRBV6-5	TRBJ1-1	TGTGCCAGCTCCCGGGACAGGGGAGGTGAGGCTGAAGCTTTCTTT	CASSRDRGGEAEAFF
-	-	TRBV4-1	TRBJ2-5	TGCGCCAGCAGCCAAGGAGGGTCTGCAGAGACCCAGTACTTC	CASSQGGSAETQYF
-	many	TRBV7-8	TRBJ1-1	TGTGCCAGCAGCTTACTCACTGAAGCTTTCTTT	CASSLLTEAFF
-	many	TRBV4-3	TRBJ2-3	TGCGCCAGCAGCCTAGACAGCCAAGCAGATACGCAGTATTTT	CASSLDSQADTQYF
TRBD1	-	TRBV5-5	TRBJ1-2	TGTGCCAGCAGTCCAGTCCCGACAGGGGCGACCTATGGCTACACCTTC	CASSPVPTGATYGYTF
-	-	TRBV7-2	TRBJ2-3	TGTGCCAGCAGCTTTGGGGTTGGATCGGATACGCAGTATTTT	CASSFGVGSDTQYF
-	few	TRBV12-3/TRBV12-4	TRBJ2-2	TGTGCCAGCAGACCTAACACAGGGCAACTTAACACCGGGGAGCTGTTTTTT	CASRPNTGQLNTGELFF
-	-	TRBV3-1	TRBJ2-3	TGTGCCAGCAGCCAAGCGGGGCCCAGCACAGATACGCAGTATTTT	CASSQAGPSTDTQYF
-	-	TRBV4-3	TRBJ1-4	TGCGCCAGCAGCCAAGATCGGAGCGAAAAACTGTTTTTT	CASSQDRSEKLFF
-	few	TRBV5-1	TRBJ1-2	TGCGCCAGCAGCTTGGCCCAGGAGCAGTATGGCTACACCTTC	CASSLAQEQYGYTF
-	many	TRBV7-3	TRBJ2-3	TGTGCCAGCAGCTTAACGGGTAGCCACACAGATACGCAGTATTTT	CASSLTGSHTDTQYF
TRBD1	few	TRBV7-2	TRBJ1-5	TGTGCCAGCAGCTTTCGACAGGGAGGTAGCAATCAGCCCCAGCATTTT	CASSFRQGGSNQPQHF
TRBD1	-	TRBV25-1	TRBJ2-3	TGTGCCAGCAGTGACTTAGGGGGCACCGAAGATACGCAGTATTTT	CASSDLGGTEDTQYF
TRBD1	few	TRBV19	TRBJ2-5	TGTGCCAGTACCCGAGTAGGGGGCTCTCGGGAGACCCAGTACTTC	CASTRVGGSRETQYF
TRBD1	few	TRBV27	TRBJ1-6	TGTGCCAGCAGAAATACAGGGGATAATTCACCCCTCCACTTT	CASRNTGDNSPLHF
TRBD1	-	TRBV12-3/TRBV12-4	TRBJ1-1	TGTGCCAGCAGAGAAGAGGGGGCAGGGACTGAAGCTTTCTTT	CASREEGAGTEAFF
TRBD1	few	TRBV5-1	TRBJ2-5	TGCGCCAGCAGAGACAGGGCGCAAGGGGAGACCCAGTACTTC	CASRDRAQGETQYF
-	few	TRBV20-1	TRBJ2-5	TGCAGTGCCACCTTGGAGGGGGAGACCCAGTACTTC	CSATLEGETQYF
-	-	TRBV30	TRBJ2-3	TGTGCCTGGAGTTTGGCAGATACGCAGTATTTT	CAWSLADTQYF
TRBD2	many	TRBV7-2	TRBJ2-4	TGTGCCAGCAGCCTGACTAGCGGGGGCTCCAAAAACATTCAGTACTTC	CASSLTSGGSKNIQYF
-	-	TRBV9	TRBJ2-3	TGTGCCAGCAGCGTAGAGGTCCACTCAGATACGCAGTATTTT	CASSVEVHSDTQYF
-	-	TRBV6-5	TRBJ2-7	TGTGCCAGCAGTTATTTATTGGGGCAGGGAACCTACGAGCAGTACTTC	CASSYLLGQGTYEQYF
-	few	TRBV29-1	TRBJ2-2	TGCAGCGTTGATTTCATGAACACCGGGGAGCTGTTTTTT	CSVDFMNTGELFF
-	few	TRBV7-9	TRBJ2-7	TGTGCCAGCAGCTTGTCAGGGATCGACGAGCAGTACTTC	CASSLSGIDEQYF
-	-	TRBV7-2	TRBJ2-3	TGTGCCAGCAGCCCCACTCGGAGTAGCAGCACAGATACGCAGTATTTT	CASSPTRSSSTDTQYF
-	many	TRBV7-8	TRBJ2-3	TGTGCCAGCAGCTTAGGGGGGGGCGCGGGAGATACGCAGTATTTT	CASSLGGGAGDTQYF
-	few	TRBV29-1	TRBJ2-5	TGCAGCGTTGCGAAAAGAGGGAGGGAGACCCAGTACTTC	CSVAKRGRETQYF
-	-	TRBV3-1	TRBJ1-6	TGTGCCAGCAGCCAAGTAAACAGTTCACCCCTCCACTTT	CASSQVNSSPLHF